This TCR beta chain appears in the sequencing data of a study of T cell responses to AZD1222 COVID-19 vaccine. Here immunoSEQ multiplex PCR was the method, and the copy in TCRdb shows in-frame clones only, minus some. The sample holds 45,000 to 60,000 clones, around 90% seen once. This CDR3 is 13 amino acids long. V lost 2 bases to trimming and J lost 1 base, with 5 bases between them. The V gene's germline CDR1 is LGHNA and CDR2 YSLEER. The gene calls are TRBV4-3 and TRBJ1-1; D unclear. The sample here was peripheral blood, taken on day 0 of AZD1222 vaccination. The origin of this receptor is an adult in good health. The CDR3 spells CASSQYQNTEAFF. The CDR3 nucleotides read TGCGCCAGCAGCCAATACCAGAACACTGAAGCTTTCTTT.